The 8 T cell receptor beta chains below all came from one sample that was sequenced in a study of spatial heterogeneity in lung cancer. TCRdb redid the calling of the 5' RACE reads with MiXCR, one entry per CDR3 protein. The sample holds nearly 95,000 distinct CDR3 sequences, roughly a fifth seen once. Stated time point: blood at routine non-recurrence follow-up after resection. Sequenced here: PBMCs, sampled at follow-up. These TCRs come from a male donor with early-stage non-small cell lung cancer.

This clonotype showed up many times. This chain joins TRBV19 and TRBJ2-1; the D gene is possibly TRBD2 (6 bases). The CDR3 is made up of 13 amino acids. Trimming shortened V by 1 base and J by 10 bases, and 11 bases separated the two germline ends. In germline, CDR1 is LNHDA, CDR2 SQIVND (reference sequence). CDR3 loop: CASSIASGGEQFF. Here the CDR3 DNA reads TGTGCCAGTAGTATAGCCTCAGGAGGGGAGCAGTTCTTC.

The chain uses TRBV6-2 or TRBV6-3 and TRBJ1-2; tentative D call: TRBD1 (5 bases). Germline V CDR1 and CDR2: MNHEY, SVGEGT. V lost 5 bases and J lost 7, with 11 bases in between. This CDR3 has 12 amino acids. The CDR3 bases are TGTGCCAGCAGTCCGGGAGACAGTGGCTACACCTTC. Residues: CASSPGDSGYTF.

The genes are TRBV2 and TRBJ2-1, with TRBD1 matching 7 bases. CDR1 and CDR2 (germline): SNHLY, FYNNEI. V shed 11 bases and J 2 bases; nucleotides not matched to a gene: 6. The CDR3 totals 13 residues. The CDR3 DNA is TGTGCCGACAGACAGGGTACCTACAATGAGCAGTTCTTC. It encodes CADRQGTYNEQFF. Variable domain in full (rest from reference TRBV2 and TRBJ2-1): EPEVTQTPSHQVTQMGQEVILRCVPISNHLYFYWYRQILGQKVEFLVSFYNNEISEKSEIFDDQFSVERPDGSNFTLKIRSTKLEDSAMYFCADRQGTYNEQFFGPGTRLTVL.

This clonotype was seen a few times. V and J are TRBV14 and TRBJ2-4; D not resolved. This CDR3 has 13 residues. Looked up from germline, CDR1 is SGHDN and CDR2 is FVKESK. Trimming left V 0 bases short and J 6 bases short, with 6 bases between. The CDR3 coding sequence is TGTGCCAGCAGCCAAGATTACTCAAACATTCAGTACTTC. Amino acids: CASSQDYSNIQYF.

In its sample, this clonotype was seen a few times. This chain uses TRBV10-3 with TRBJ2-5, with TRBD2 matching 11 bases. Germline V gene sequence: CDR1 ENHRY, CDR2 SYGVKD. V shed 8 bases, J shed 0 bases, and the junction held 2 bases outside the gene matches. This CDR3 region has 14 residues. The CDR3 region is CAIGSGRDQETQYF. In nucleotides, the CDR3 is TGTGCCATCGGTAGCGGGAGGGACCAAGAGACCCAGTACTTC.

This chain links TRBV24-1 with TRBJ2-4; 7 bases are shared with TRBD2. Germline CDR1 KGHDR, CDR2 SFDVKD. V lost 4 bases, J lost 1 base, and 18 bases stayed unmatched. The CDR3 has 20 residues. The CDR3 is CATSELREDVPYLAKNIQYF. The CDR3 DNA reads TGTGCCACCAGTGAACTACGGGAGGACGTCCCGTACCTCGCCAAAAACATTCAGTACTTC.

CDR3 in amino acids: CATSGHKIGETQYF. The CDR3 bases are TGTGCCACCAGCGGACATAAGATCGGGGAGACCCAGTACTTC. The V call is TRBV15, the J call TRBJ2-5; D may be TRBD1 (5 bases). V was cut by 5 bases and J by 5 bases, with 15 bases left in between. The CDR3 is made up of 14 amino acids. The germline V gene has CDR1 LNHNV and CDR2 YYDKDF (reference sequence).

The chain is built from TRBV10-3 and TRBJ2-3, with D perhaps matching TRBD2 (6 bases). Germline V CDR1 and CDR2: ENHRY, SYGVKD. The CDR3 extends over 14 amino acids. V lost 4 bases, J lost 0 bases, and 8 bases lay in between. The CDR3 region is CAISAGTSTDTQYF. DNA of the CDR3: TGTGCCATCAGTGCAGGGACTAGCACAGATACGCAGTATTTT.